This TCR beta chain derives from a study of OX40 agonist ivuxolimab in advanced cancers. Study observations and caveats: CD8+ T cells were the subset that, on average, had more expanded clones than CD4+. Expansion of clones was among the lowest in partial responders at 0.1-3.0 mg/kg.

Germline V gene sequence: CDR1 LNHDA, CDR2 SQIVND (reference sequence). V dropped 4 bases and J dropped 5; count of bases not matched to a gene: 5. The length of the CDR3 is 15 residues. Of note for this clone: The antigen remains unidentified.

Libraries were prepared by immunoSEQ multiplex PCR; TCRdb keeps only in-frame clonotypes and omits some of them. Of 55,000 to 85,000 clones in the sample, about 85% are singletons; the top ten hold 0.6% to 0.85%. V and J are TRBV19 and TRBJ2-2; 9 positions agree with TRBD1. Sequenced here: CD4+ or CD8+ T cells sorted from blood, sampled in a trial of the OX40 agonist ivuxolimab. This receptor was identified in an adult with an advanced solid tumor such as melanoma, head and neck, liver or kidney cancer. The CDR3 bases are TGTGCCAGTAGTAGAGGGACAGGGACAACCGGGGAGCTGTTTTTT. This gives the protein CASSRGTGTTGELFF. Using reference TRBV19 and TRBJ2-2 for the parts outside the CDR3, the full variable domain is DGGITQSPKYLFRKEGQNVTLSCEQNLNHDAMYWYRQDPGQGLRLIYYSQIVNDFQKGDIAEGYSVSREKKESFPLTVTSAQKNPTAFYLCASSRGTGTTGELFFGEGSRLTVL.